These T cell receptor beta chains were read from a single sample in a study of somatic mutations in cytotoxic T cells in rheumatoid arthritis. Assay used: immunoSEQ multiplex PCR; TCRdb lists only in-frame clones, some missing. This table holds some 10,000 clones, approximately 84% found once. The sample taken for sequencing was CD8+ T cells sorted from blood. Source of these receptors: a woman aged 55-69 years with rheumatoid arthritis. Each CDR3 is given with its conserved first and last residue. Fields, in order: J gene, clone size, D gene, V gene, CDR3 protein, CDR3 DNA. D genes are given only for firm matches. Rows may omit the clone size; those that give it use once, few, many or a size class.

TRBJ2-7,.,TRBD2,TRBV9,CASSLGLAGDYEQYF,TGTGCCAGCAGCCTAGGACTAGCGGGAGACTACGAGCAGTACTTC
TRBJ1-4,.,.,TRBV15,CATSRDEGGREKLFF,TGTGCCACCAGCAGAGACGAAGGGGGTAGGGAAAAACTGTTTTTT
TRBJ2-7,.,.,TRBV28,CASSWGASGAYEQYF,TGTGCCAGCAGTTGGGGGGCTAGCGGCGCCTACGAGCAGTACTTC
TRBJ2-5,.,.,TRBV11-1,CASSGWEDVQETQYF,TGTGCCAGCAGCGGTTGGGAGGACGTTCAAGAGACCCAGTACTTC
TRBJ2-7,.,.,TRBV7-9,CASSPGVLSSYEQYF,TGTGCCAGCAGCCCGGGGGTCTTGAGCTCCTACGAGCAGTACTTC
TRBJ1-2,few,.,TRBV6-1,CASSPQGYYGYTF,TGTGCCAGCAGCCCGCAGGGCTACTATGGCTACACCTTC
TRBJ2-1,.,.,TRBV19,CASSIDSAYNEQFF,TGTGCCAGTAGTATAGACAGTGCCTACAATGAGCAGTTCTTC
TRBJ2-7,.,.,TRBV28,CASTLEQGPYEQYF,TGTGCCAGCACCCTCGAGCAGGGGCCCTACGAGCAGTACTTC
TRBJ2-1,.,.,TRBV27,CASSFFSPTGPDNEQFF,TGTGCCAGCAGTTTCTTTAGCCCCACAGGACCCGACAATGAGCAGTTCTTC
TRBJ2-1,once,.,TRBV9,CASSVAAGEQFF,TGTGCCAGCAGCGTAGCGGCAGGTGAGCAGTTCTTC
TRBJ1-5,.,.,TRBV5-1,CASSLTPGSNQPQHF,TGCGCCAGCAGCTTGACGCCAGGGAGCAATCAGCCCCAGCATTTT
TRBJ2-2,.,.,TRBV29-1,CSAWAATGELFF,TGCAGCGCTTGGGCAGCCACCGGGGAGCTGTTTTTT
TRBJ2-7,few,.,TRBV28,CASSSDRSSYEQYF,TGTGCCAGCAGTTCTGACAGAAGCTCCTACGAGCAGTACTTC